The next 21 T cell receptor beta chains were all read from a single sample in a study of T cells in localized non-small cell lung cancer. TCRdb's copy holds only in-frame clones and misses some; the assay was immunoSEQ multiplex PCR. The data contain some 90,000 clones, approximately 86% of them singletons. This sample comprised peripheral blood, obtained before any cancer treatment. These receptors all stem from a man aged 40 to 75 with stage I squamous cell lung carcinoma.

This chain connects TRBV15 to TRBJ2-5; D is unresolved. Trimming left V 0 bases short and J 4 bases short, with 0 bases between. This CDR3 spans 11 amino acids. Germline assignment: CDR1 LNHNV and CDR2 YYDKDF (reference sequence). CDR3 DNA sequence: TGTGCCACCAGCAGAGAAGAGACCCAGTACTTC. Its translation: CATSREETQYF.

The chain has TRBV2 and TRBJ1-5; TRBD1 might be the D (6 bases). Trimming took 6 bases from V and 2 from J, leaving 14 bases between them. The CDR3 contains 15 residues. From germline, CDR1 is SNHLY and CDR2 FYNNEI. The DNA of the CDR3 is TGTGCCAGCAGCGGAGGGGGGTTTGGCAATCAGCCCCAGCATTTT. Amino acid sequence: CASSGGGFGNQPQHF. The full variable domain, its missing parts supplied by reference TRBV2 and TRBJ1-5, is EPEVTQTPSHQVTQMGQEVILRCVPISNHLYFYWYRQILGQKVEFLVSFYNNEISEKSEIFDDQFSVERPDGSNFTLKIRSTKLEDSAMYFCASSGGGFGNQPQHFGDGTRLSIL.

This chain joins TRBV5-1 and TRBJ1-4; D gene unclear. Between the trimmed V and J ends, which lost 3 bases and 5 bases, there was a span of 11 bases. This CDR3 comprises 14 residues. Germline V CDR1 and CDR2: SGHRS, YFSETQ. The DNA of the CDR3 is TGCGCCAGCAGCTGGGCACCGGGAAATGAAAAACTGTTTTTT. Its translation is CASSWAPGNEKLFF.

This chain uses TRBV6-4 with TRBJ2-1; tentative D call: TRBD1 (8 bases). This CDR3 is built from 16 residues. V was clipped by 7 bases and J by 6 bases, with 22 bases between them. CDR1 and CDR2 from the germline V gene are MRHNA and SNTAGT. Here the CDR3 DNA reads TGTGCCAGCAACCCCAGGGGGCTAGCGGATCCCAATGAGCAGTTCTTC. Translation gives CASNPRGLADPNEQFF.

This clone was seen once. J is TRBJ1-1 and V is TRBV7-6; a possible D gene is TRBD1 (5 bases). This CDR3 has 18 amino acids. CDR1 and CDR2 from the germline V gene are SGHVS and FNYEAQ. The germline V and J ends were trimmed by 5 bases and 0 bases, with 22 bases remaining between them. The CDR3 DNA reads as TGTGCCAGCAGCCTTAACTATGGAGGGACGAGCTTGAACACTGAAGCTTTCTTT. Protein product: CASSLNYGGTSLNTEAFF.

This chain connects TRBV19 to TRBJ2-5; D may match TRBD1 or TRBD2 (5 bases each). The germline V and J ends were trimmed by 6 bases and 1 base, with 9 bases remaining between them. This CDR3 region has 13 residues. CDR1 and CDR2 (germline): LNHDA, SQIVND (reference sequence). CDR3 DNA sequence: TGTGCCAGTAGGGGGACGGGCCAAGAGACCCAGTACTTC. Protein: CASRGTGQETQYF.

This sequence joins TRBV18 and TRBJ1-2; 7 bases are a match to TRBD1. Germline V CDR1 and CDR2: KGHSH, LQKENI. The CDR3 has 13 amino acids. Trimming at V came to 4 bases and at J to 8 bases, leaving 7 bases not matched to a gene. The CDR3 region is CASSQDRARGYTF. CDR3 nucleotides: TGTGCCAGCTCACAAGACAGGGCGAGGGGCTACACCTTC.

This chain connects TRBV6-1 to TRBJ1-3; D is possibly TRBD1 (5 bases). The CDR3 spans 13 residues. Germline V gene lookup returns CDR1 MNHNS and CDR2 SASEGT. V lost 5 bases and J 4 bases, leaving 9 bases between the germline ends. The CDR3 loop reads CASSFRGGNTIYF. CDR3 nucleotides: TGTGCCAGCAGTTTTCGGGGGGGAAACACCATATATTTT.

The chain couples TRBV6-1 to TRBJ1-2; D remains unclear. Germline V gene lookup returns CDR1 MNHNS and CDR2 SASEGT. This CDR3 is built from 14 residues. V lost 3 bases, J lost 3 bases, and 11 bases lay in between. This chain's CDR3 is CASSEGDGYYGYTF. The CDR3 coding sequence is TGTGCCAGCAGTGAGGGAGACGGGTACTATGGCTACACCTTC.

V usage is TRBV7-2 and J usage is TRBJ1-5, with 7 positions matching TRBD1. CDR3 length: 15 amino acids. CDR1 is SGHTA and CDR2 is FQGNSA in the germline V gene. V gave up 1 base and J gave up 4 bases; unmatched junction bases: 4. This CDR3 reads CASSLGRGSNQPQHF. DNA for the CDR3: TGTGCCAGCAGCTTAGGCAGGGGGTCTAATCAGCCCCAGCATTTT.

The chain couples TRBV28 to TRBJ1-5; D is ambiguous. Germline V gives CDR1 MDHEN, CDR2 SYDVKM. The CDR3 is 17 amino acids. V lost 3 bases to trimming and J lost 0 bases, with 15 bases between them. In DNA form, the CDR3 reads TGTGCCAGCAGTTTCATAAGTGGAAGGTATAGCAATCAGCCCCAGCATTTT. It is translated as CASSFISGRYSNQPQHF.

The chain links TRBV7-9 to TRBJ1-1, with a possible D match to TRBD1 (6 bases). The CDR3 length is 14 residues. V was pared by 6 bases and J by 1 base, with 12 bases between. Looked up from germline, CDR1 is SEHNR and CDR2 is FQNEAQ (reference sequence). The CDR3 DNA is TGTGCCAGCAGTCATTTGACAGGGAACACTGAAGCTTTCTTT. Protein product: CASSHLTGNTEAFF.

The gene calls are TRBV7-2 and TRBJ2-3, with D perhaps assigned TRBD1 or TRBD2 (5 bases each). CDR3 length: 13 residues. V was shortened by 5 bases and J by 4 bases, with 10 bases between the two germline ends. Per germline, CDR1 SGHTA and CDR2 FQGNSA. The CDR3 loop reads CASSRDHADTQYF. The DNA for the CDR3 is TGTGCCAGCAGCCGGGACCACGCAGATACGCAGTATTTT.

This chain connects TRBV7-2 to TRBJ2-7, with D perhaps matching TRBD1 (5 bases). Trimming stripped 0 bases from V and 1 base from J, with 10 bases between. Per germline, CDR1 SGHTA and CDR2 FQGNSA. This CDR3 is built from 15 residues. CDR3 bases: TGTGCCAGCAGCTTAGCGGTCGCAGGGTCCTACGAGCAGTACTTC. This gives the protein CASSLAVAGSYEQYF. Full variable domain (rest looked up from reference TRBV7-2 and TRBJ2-7): GAGVSQSPSNKVTEKGKDVELRCDPISGHTALYWYRQSLGQGLEFLIYFQGNSAPDKSGLPSDRFSAERTGGSVSTLTIQRTQQEDSAVYLCASSLAVAGSYEQYFGPGTRLTVT.

In this sample, this clone turned up once. The genes are TRBV28 and TRBJ1-3, with D maybe TRBD1 (5 bases). This CDR3 contains 14 residues. Germline assignment: CDR1 MDHEN and CDR2 SYDVKM. With 9 bases removed from V and 0 bases from J, the gap between germline ends came to 12 bases. DNA for the CDR3: TGTGCCAGTTACAGCAGGGACTCTGGAAACACCATATATTTT. It translates to CASYSRDSGNTIYF.

The V call is TRBV7-9, the J call TRBJ1-6; D uncertain. CDR1 and CDR2 from the germline V gene are SEHNR and FQNEAQ (reference sequence). Trimming shortened V by 0 bases and J by 6 bases, and 9 bases separated the two germline ends. This CDR3 has 15 residues. The CDR3 nucleotides are TGTGCCAGCAGCTTAGCGTCCGGGGTTAATTCACCCCTCCACTTT. The encoded protein is CASSLASGVNSPLHF.

This chain uses TRBV12-5 with TRBJ2-2; 11 nucleotides match TRBD1. Germline loops: CDR1 LGHNT, CDR2 FRNRAP. The CDR3 contains 18 residues. Trimming at V came to 2 bases and at J to 7 bases, leaving 12 bases not matched to a gene. The CDR3 region has the DNA TGTGCTAGTGGTTTGTCTCATCCGGGACAGGGGGGAATCGGGGAGCTGTTTTTT. Translating gives CASGLSHPGQGGIGELFF.

J is TRBJ1-2 and V is TRBV5-6; the D gene is possibly TRBD1 (5 bases). V lost 1 base to trimming and J lost 8 bases, with 15 bases between them. Germline CDR1 is SGHDT and CDR2 is YYEEEE. The CDR3 runs to 14 residues. The CDR3 DNA follows: TGTGCCAGCAGCTTGATGGCGGGGACGGGGGGCTACACCTTC. Translated: CASSLMAGTGGYTF.

The chain has TRBV5-3 and TRBJ2-3; D may be TRBD1 or TRBD2 (5 bases each). TRBV5-3 counts as an open reading frame of uncertain function. The CDR3 covers 13 residues. Trimming stripped 8 bases from V and 1 base from J, with 11 bases between. The DNA of the CDR3 is TGTGCCAGCGAGGGGTTCCGCACAGATACGCAGTATTTT. Translated: CASEGFRTDTQYF.

V is TRBV5-1 and J is TRBJ2-7, with TRBD2 as a possible D gene (5 bases). The CDR3 contains 13 residues. The V and J ends lost 2 bases and 0 bases respectively, with 6 bases between them. The germline CDR1 and CDR2 sequences are SGHRS and YFSETQ. CDR3 DNA sequence: TGCGCCAGCAGCTTCGAGGGCTCCTACGAGCAGTACTTC. Translation gives CASSFEGSYEQYF.

The genes are TRBV5-8 and TRBJ2-7; a possible D gene is TRBD2 (6 bases). This CDR3 comprises 14 residues. Germline lookup yields CDR1 SGHTS and CDR2 YDEGEE. Trimming removed 0 bases from V and 4 bases from J, with 11 bases in between. CDR3 sequence reads: CASSLGGDSYEQYF. The CDR3 region has the DNA TGTGCCAGCAGCTTGGGAGGGGACTCTTACGAGCAGTACTTC.